This record covers a single T cell receptor beta chain. No antigen is known for it. Naive CD8 cells were CD45RO-negative, positively selected for CCR7, excluding terminally differentiated effector memory CD45RA+ cells. In the original analysis: Filtering differed, since immunoSEQ gave only junction sequences and no quality scores. Profiled with immunoSEQ multiplex PCR; TCRdb holds only in-frame clones, not every one. Clone size and V and J calls were adopted from that table, with D and trimming inferred from the DNA. The table lists more than 2 million clones, just under 95% of them singletons. The sample originates from a study of shared clonotypes between healthy human individuals. Points from the study as a whole: Naive subsets, compared against memory subsets, generally had larger estimated richness values. Non-shared clonotypes had lower generation probabilities than those shared by all four donors. Some naive CD4 clonotypes, about 5.5%, turned up in common across a handful of donors.

V shed 4 bases and J shed 6 bases, with 20 bases lying between them. There are 16 residues in the CDR3. Germline values: CDR1 MNHEY, CDR2 SVGAGI. This TCR derives from a man younger than 35 in good health. The chain uses TRBV6-5 and TRBJ2-3, with no clear D. Sequenced material: naive CD8+ T cells sorted from blood. CDR3 sequence: CASSFEWSPFEDTQYF. The CDR3 DNA is TGTGCCAGCAGTTTTGAGTGGAGCCCGTTTGAGGATACGCAGTATTTT.